This TCR beta chain was observed in a study of glioma-infiltrating T cells after dendritic cell vaccination. Study-level background: Three intradermal dendritic cell vaccine injections were given every two weeks.

With 0 bases removed from V and 5 bases from J, the gap between germline ends came to 12 bases. This CDR3 has 15 amino acids. CDR1 and CDR2 (germline): MGHRA, YSYEKL. The immunoSEQ assay amplified TCRB CDR3 from up to roughly 2 ug DNA. The primer mix had 60 V beta and 13 J beta primers. TCRdb's copy holds only in-frame clones and misses some; the assay was immunoSEQ multiplex PCR. This sample has about 58,000 clones, with about 86% found just once. Time point defined: after dendritic cell vaccination, including at tumor progression/relapse. Patients had residual fresh-frozen tumor tissue and more than two years of survival data.

The sequence came from a human donor with glioblastoma. Sample: blood, taken after dendritic cell vaccination. This chain connects TRBV4-1 to TRBJ2-3, with D perhaps matching TRBD2 (6 bases). The CDR3 region is CASSQEGGVLDTQYF. CDR3 nucleotides: TGCGCCAGCAGCCAAGAAGGCGGGGTGTTAGATACGCAGTATTTT.